The 32 T cell receptor beta chains presented below share a single source sample, sequenced in a study of CD8+ T cells in alopecia areata. RNA was isolated and reverse transcribed to cDNA, the sequencing template. The method was immunoSEQ multiplex PCR; TCRdb's version includes in-frame clones alone and lacks a portion of them. The sample contains about 56,000 clones, around 96% of which appear only once. The source material was CD8+ T cells sorted from blood, sampled at week 0. The origin of the receptors is a human donor with alopecia areata.

The rearrangement links TRBV7-8 to TRBJ2-7; 9 positions match TRBD1. Trimming removed 1 base from V and 4 bases from J; junction bases left unmatched: 5. The length of the CDR3 is 15 residues. The V gene's germline CDR1 is SGHVS and CDR2 FQNEAQ. CDR3 in DNA: TGTGCCAGCAGCTTAGAACAGGGGGCTTATTACGAGCAGTACTTC. It codes for CASSLEQGAYYEQYF. The full variable domain, completed using reference TRBV7-8 and TRBJ2-7, is GAGVSQSPRYKVAKRGQDVALRCDPISGHVSLFWYQQALGQGPEFLTYFQNEAQLDKSGLPSDRFFAERPEGSVSTLKIQRTQQEDSAVYLCASSLEQGAYYEQYFGPGTRLTVT.

This chain joins TRBV6-6 and TRBJ2-7; unclear D gene. Germline CDR1 reads MNHNY; CDR2 reads SVGAGI (reference sequence). V was clipped by 5 bases and J by 5 bases, with 7 bases between them. CDR3 length: 11 residues. This CDR3 is CASSPRNEQYF. Written as DNA, the CDR3 is TGTGCCAGCAGTCCGAGGAACGAGCAGTACTTC.

The J gene is TRBJ2-6, the V gene TRBV13; possibly TRBD2 for D (5 bases). Germline CDR1 reads PRHDT; CDR2 reads FYEKMQ (reference sequence). The CDR3 length is 17 residues. Trimming took 7 bases from V and 0 from J, leaving 16 bases between them. The CDR3 sequence: CASTRRGSLSGANVLTF. Written as DNA, the CDR3 is TGTGCCAGCACCCGACGGGGTTCCCTCTCTGGGGCCAACGTCCTGACTTTC. Complete variable domain (other parts from reference TRBV13 and TRBJ2-6): AAGVIQSPRHLIKEKRETATLKCYPIPRHDTVYWYQQGPGQDPQFLISFYEKMQSDKGSIPDRFSAQQFSDYHSELNMSSLELGDSALYFCASTRRGSLSGANVLTFGAGSRLTVL.

The V and J genes are TRBV29-1 and TRBJ2-1; maybe TRBD2 (6 bases). In germline, CDR1 is SQVTM, CDR2 ANQGSEA. Trimming stripped 4 bases from V and 5 bases from J, with 27 bases between. The CDR3 length is 18 residues. In DNA, the CDR3 is TGCAGCGTTGGTCCTACGGCTATTGTAGCGGACGGAGACAATGAGCAGTTCTTC. Amino acids: CSVGPTAIVADGDNEQFF.

J is TRBJ2-7 and V is TRBV29-1; D is unresolved. CDR3 length: 11 amino acids. Trimming stripped 2 bases from V and 4 bases from J, with 6 bases between. The germline V gene has CDR1 SQVTM and CDR2 ANQGSEA. As DNA, the CDR3 is TGCAGCGTTGAATCGGAGTACGAGCAGTACTTC. Translated, it gives CSVESEYEQYF.

The chain employs TRBV25-1 and TRBJ2-4; D is perhaps TRBD2 (6 bases). There are 14 residues in the CDR3. The germline V gene has CDR1 MGHDK and CDR2 SYGVNS. The V end was cut by 5 bases, the J end by 7 bases, with 15 bases between. Written as DNA, the CDR3 is TGTGCCAGCAGTCACCGCGGGGTTCGGAACATTCAGTACTTC. Its translation: CASSHRGVRNIQYF.

V usage is TRBV16 and J usage is TRBJ1-5; weak D call: TRBD1 (5 bases). The V and J ends lost 7 bases and 5 bases respectively, with 15 bases between them. CDR3 size: 14 residues. The germline CDR1 and CDR2 sequences are KGHSY and FQNENV. The CDR3 is CASTGGRGDQPQHF. As DNA, the CDR3 is TGTGCCAGCACCGGAGGTAGGGGTGATCAGCCCCAGCATTTT.

The V call is TRBV5-1, the J call TRBJ2-3; 12 bases fit TRBD1. The CDR3 has 17 residues. CDR1 SGHRS and CDR2 YFSETQ come from the germline V gene. After removal of 0 bases from V and 2 bases from J, the junction contained 4 bases not matched to a gene. DNA for the CDR3: TGCGCCAGCAGCTTGGAGGGGACAGGGGGCAACACAGATACGCAGTATTTT. Translating gives CASSLEGTGGNTDTQYF.

This chain links TRBV4-1 with TRBJ2-3; 9 positions match TRBD2. V was pared by 6 bases and J by 2 bases, with 15 bases of the junction left unmatched. This CDR3 has 18 residues. From germline, CDR1 is MGHRA and CDR2 YSYEKL. CDR3 nucleotides: TGCGCCAGCAGACCTTCGGCTAGCGGGGAGGGATACACAGATACGCAGTATTTT. Protein product: CASRPSASGEGYTDTQYF.

The chain couples TRBV5-4 to TRBJ2-2; 8 bases map to TRBD1. This CDR3 is built from 14 residues. After removal of 0 bases from V and 6 bases from J, the junction contained 1 base not matched to a gene. The V gene's germline CDR1 is SGHNT and CDR2 YYREEE (reference sequence). DNA for the CDR3: TGTGCCAGCAGCTTGGACAGGGGGGCCGGGGAGCTGTTTTTT. Its translation is CASSLDRGAGELFF.

The chain carries TRBV7-2 and TRBJ2-1; D remains unclear. Trimming removed 5 bases from V and 4 bases from J, with 12 bases in between. The CDR3 has 14 residues. Per the germline V gene, CDR1 is SGHTA and CDR2 is FQGNSA. CDR3: CASSPLLGYNEQFF. Written as DNA, the CDR3 is TGTGCCAGCAGCCCCCTCTTGGGTTACAATGAGCAGTTCTTC.

The J gene is TRBJ2-3, the V gene TRBV4-2; 7 nucleotides align to TRBD2. V dropped 1 base and J dropped 0; count of bases not matched to a gene: 7. This CDR3 has 17 residues. CDR1 and CDR2 (germline): LGHNA, YNFKEQ. The CDR3, as DNA: TGTGCCAGCAGCCAAGTTATTTGGCGGGGGAGCACAGATACGCAGTATTTT. It encodes CASSQVIWRGSTDTQYF.

This clone occurred a few times. The rearrangement joins TRBV18 to TRBJ1-3; D might be TRBD1 (5 bases). CDR1 is KGHSH, CDR2 LQKENI, per germline. The CDR3 runs 14 residues. The CDR3 sequence: CMKGAADSGNTIYF. CDR3 sequence (DNA): TGTATGAAAGGGGCCGCTGACTCTGGAAACACCATATATTTT.

This chain connects TRBV9 to TRBJ2-3, with 9 bases identical to TRBD1. The CDR3 contains 16 residues. CDR1 and CDR2 (germline): SGDLS, YYNGEE. Trimming cost V 0 bases and J 2 bases; bases outside gene matches: 4. The DNA for the CDR3 is TGTGCCAGCAGCGTAGGGGGGACAGGGAACACAGATACGCAGTATTTT. Translation gives CASSVGGTGNTDTQYF.

The chain recombines TRBV6-5 with TRBJ2-7; 8 bases line up with TRBD1. From germline, CDR1 is MNHEY and CDR2 SVGAGI. V dropped 2 bases and J dropped 12; count of bases not matched to a gene: 3. The CDR3 totals 11 residues. The chain's CDR3 is CASSYAGQVYF. The CDR3 DNA is TGTGCCAGCAGTTACGCGGGACAGGTGTACTTC.

V gene TRBV5-5 combines with J gene TRBJ2-2; 8 nucleotides match TRBD1. The V gene's germline CDR1 is SGHKS and CDR2 YYEKEE (reference sequence). The length of the CDR3 is 15 residues. V lost 0 bases to trimming and J lost 5 bases; unmatched junction nucleotides: 3. DNA of the CDR3: TGTGCCAGCAGCTTGGTGTACAGGGGGACCGGGGAGCTGTTTTTT. This codes for CASSLVYRGTGELFF. Full variable domain (remainder filled in from reference TRBV5-5 and TRBJ2-2): DAGVTQSPTHLIKTRGQQVTLRCSPISGHKSVSWYQQVLGQGPQFIFQYYEKEERGRGNFPDRFSARQFPNYSSELNVNALLLGDSALYLCASSLVYRGTGELFFGEGSRLTVL.

This clone has only a few counts. The genes are TRBV29-1 and TRBJ1-1; possibly TRBD1 for D (5 bases). In germline, CDR1 is SQVTM, CDR2 ANQGSEA. Between the trimmed V and J ends, which lost 6 bases and 2 bases, there was a span of 13 bases. The CDR3 extends over 13 amino acids. CDR3 DNA sequence: TGCAGCGTGGCAGTAGGGGACAACACTGAAGCTTTCTTT. It is translated as CSVAVGDNTEAFF.

The chain employs TRBV20-1 and TRBJ2-7; D possibly corresponds to TRBD2 (6 bases). Trimming shortened V by 1 base and J by 7 bases, and 8 bases separated the two germline ends. The CDR3 totals 11 residues. Germline V gene sequence: CDR1 DFQATT, CDR2 SNEGSKA (reference sequence). The CDR3 reads CSARAGVEQYF. In nucleotides, the CDR3 is TGCAGTGCTAGAGCGGGGGTGGAGCAGTACTTC.

This clone was recorded once. The chain recombines TRBV6-6 with TRBJ2-7, with D hard to call. Germline V gene data show CDR1 as MNHNY and CDR2 as SVGAGI (reference sequence). Trimming took 5 bases from V and 4 from J, leaving 6 bases between them. The CDR3 is made up of 11 amino acids. For the CDR3, the DNA is TGTGCCAGCAGTAACCGATACGAGCAGTACTTC. Its protein product is CASSNRYEQYF.

This clone was observed once. This chain links TRBV5-4 with TRBJ1-4, with a weak D call TRBD1 (6 bases). Trimming left V 0 bases short and J 5 bases short, with 11 bases between. The CDR3 is made up of 15 amino acids. Germline V gene lookup returns CDR1 SGHNT and CDR2 YYREEE (reference sequence). CDR3 bases: TGTGCCAGCAGCTTGGGTCTGGGGGCGAATGAAAAACTGTTTTTT. It specifies CASSLGLGANEKLFF.

The rearrangement joins TRBV7-9 to TRBJ1-2; 9 bases fit TRBD1. The CDR3 runs 15 residues. The J segment lost 7 bases and the V segment lost 4 bases, leaving 10 bases of the junction unmatched. Germline V gives CDR1 SEHNR, CDR2 FQNEAQ (reference sequence). CDR3 sequence reads: CASSYTGGQESGYTF. In DNA form, the CDR3 reads TGTGCCAGCAGCTATACAGGGGGCCAGGAGAGTGGCTACACCTTC.

The gene calls are TRBV30 and TRBJ2-1; D might be TRBD2 (5 bases). The V gene's germline CDR1 is GTSNPN and CDR2 SVGIG (reference sequence). The length of the CDR3 is 16 residues. The V end lost 0 bases, the J end lost 6 bases, and 18 bases lay between the germline ends. This CDR3 reads CAWSVPLDPFFNEQFF. CDR3 DNA sequence: TGTGCCTGGAGTGTCCCACTAGACCCTTTTTTCAATGAGCAGTTCTTC.

The chain links TRBV29-1 to TRBJ2-6; 8 bases are a match to TRBD1. The CDR3 is made up of 17 amino acids. Germline values: CDR1 SQVTM, CDR2 ANQGSEA. The V gene end was trimmed by 0 bases and the J gene end by 2 bases; junction bases not matched to a gene: 6. The CDR3 sequence is CSVEDRAQGAGANVLTF. The CDR3 DNA reads TGCAGCGTTGAAGATAGGGCACAGGGGGCTGGGGCCAACGTCCTGACTTTC. The full variable domain, completed using reference TRBV29-1 and TRBJ2-6, is SAVISQKPSRDICQRGTSLTIQCQVDSQVTMMFWYRQQPGQSLTLIATANQGSEATYESGFVIDKFPISRPNLTFSTLTVSNMSPEDSSIYLCSVEDRAQGAGANVLTFGAGSRLTVL.

The chain has TRBV30 and TRBJ1-5; 12 nucleotides agree with TRBD1. The CDR3 has 15 residues. With V trimmed by 1 base and J by 6 bases, 4 bases remained unmatched. CDR1 GTSNPN and CDR2 SVGIG come from the germline V gene (reference sequence). CDR3 bases: TGTGCCTGGAGTGCGGGACAGGGGGCATTTCAGCCCCAGCATTTT. Translating it yields CAWSAGQGAFQPQHF. Full variable domain (outside the CDR3, taken from reference TRBV30 and TRBJ1-5): SQTIHQWPATLVQPVGSPLSLECTVEGTSNPNLYWYRQAAGRGLQLLFYSVGIGQISSEVPQNLSASRPQDRQFILSSKKLLLSDSGFYLCAWSAGQGAFQPQHFGDGTRLSIL.

This chain joins TRBV27 and TRBJ1-1, with a possible D match to TRBD1 (5 bases). The CDR3 has 13 amino acids. CDR1 MNHEY and CDR2 SMNVEV come from the germline V gene (reference sequence). The V and J ends lost 6 bases and 4 bases respectively, with 12 bases between them. The CDR3 coding sequence is TGTGCCAGCAGAAGAGGGGAGAGCACTGAAGCTTTCTTT. It yields the protein CASRRGESTEAFF.

This clone counts as medium-sized. The chain joins TRBV21-1 to TRBJ2-3; the table's D call TRBD2 went unverified against the DNA. TRBV21-1 is flagged as a pseudogene. CDR3 length: 12 residues. The CDR3 spells CASSPLPDTQYF. In nucleotides, the CDR3 is TGTGCCAGCAGCCCCCTCCCAGATACGCAGTATTTT.

The V and J genes are TRBV4-1 and TRBJ2-2; D is unclear. V lost 0 bases, J lost 6 bases, and 14 bases lay in between. Germline CDR1 is MGHRA and CDR2 is YSYEKL. The CDR3 length is 16 residues. DNA of the CDR3: TGCGCCAGCAGCCAAGAGGAAAAGGGCGAATCCGGGGAGCTGTTTTTT. Translation: CASSQEEKGESGELFF.

Concerning this clone: Other nucleotide sequences in the sample specify the same CDR3. V is TRBV7-2 and J is TRBJ2-1, with 11 bases lining up with TRBD2. Unmatched junction bases numbered 1, after V lost 2 bases and J lost 4 bases. CDR1 SGHTA and CDR2 FQGNSA come from the germline V gene. The CDR3 covers 15 residues. CDR3 sequence reads: CASSLLAGGYNEQFF. For the CDR3, the DNA is TGTGCCAGCAGCTTACTAGCGGGGGGATACAATGAGCAGTTCTTC. Full variable domain (remainder filled in from reference TRBV7-2 and TRBJ2-1): GAGVSQSPSNKVTEKGKDVELRCDPISGHTALYWYRQSLGQGLEFLIYFQGNSAPDKSGLPSDRFSAERTGGSVSTLTIQRTQQEDSAVYLCASSLLAGGYNEQFFGPGTRLTVL.

V and J are TRBV10-3 and TRBJ2-7, with 10 bases matching TRBD1. CDR1 and CDR2 (germline): ENHRY, SYGVKD. V trimming: 4 bases; J trimming: 4 bases; junction bases outside the gene matches: 1. The CDR3 is 13 residues long. In DNA form, the CDR3 reads TGTGCCATCAGTGGGGGACAGGGGTACGAGCAGTACTTC. Encoded protein: CAISGGQGYEQYF.

The chain couples TRBV27 to TRBJ2-7, with 11 bases that match TRBD1. The germline gives CDR1 MNHEY, CDR2 SMNVEV (reference sequence). This CDR3 has 15 amino acids. Germline trimming cut 8 bases from V and 3 bases from J; bases unmatched to any gene: 9. The CDR3 nucleotides are TGTGCCAGCCAAACCACTGGGACAGGGGGCTACGAGCAGTACTTC. It translates to CASQTTGTGGYEQYF.

The J gene is TRBJ1-5, the V gene TRBV4-1; possible D gene TRBD1, 5 bases. CDR3 size: 15 residues. In germline, CDR1 is MGHRA, CDR2 YSYEKL. V was cut by 1 base and J by 0 bases, with 7 bases left in between. The DNA for the CDR3 is TGCGCCAGCAGCCAAGTAGGGGATAGCAATCAGCCCCAGCATTTT. Amino acid sequence: CASSQVGDSNQPQHF.

The V gene is TRBV13, the J gene TRBJ2-1; D unclear. Trimming took 3 bases from V and 8 from J, leaving 11 bases between them. The V gene's germline CDR1 is PRHDT and CDR2 FYEKMQ (reference sequence). There are 13 residues in the CDR3. CDR3 nucleotides: TGTGCCAGCAGCTTGCGTCAGTCCCATGAGCAGTTCTTC. Translation: CASSLRQSHEQFF.